Given below is one TCR beta chain in context. This entry belongs to a study of blood T cell repertoires in COVID-19. About the study: Nucleic acid was either cDNA or gDNA, and it came from T cells, B-cell-depleted T cells, or PBMCs.

Clones were read by immunoSEQ multiplex PCR, and TCRdb kept only the in-frame ones, dropping some. Of about 110,000 clones detected, 60% to 85% appear once; the ten largest clones hold 4% to 4.5%. Germline V gene sequence: CDR1 MDHEN, CDR2 SYDVKM. V lost 2 bases, J lost 5 bases, and 6 bases lay in between. The CDR3 loop spans 12 amino acids. Material: peripheral blood. The rearrangement links TRBV28 to TRBJ1-2, with D perhaps TRBD1 (5 bases). This sequence was found in a man between 65 and 85 years old with acute or convalescent COVID-19. In DNA, the CDR3 is TGTGCCAGCAGTTTACAGGGTTATGGCTACACCTTC. Its translation is CASSLQGYGYTF.